Presented here are 23 T cell receptor beta chains from one specimen sequenced in a study of beta chain features in type 1 diabetes. Expressed TCRB transcripts were sequenced, since all the RNA that had been isolated was reverse transcribed. Only in-frame clones appear in the TCRdb table, and some are missing; sequencing was by immunoSEQ multiplex PCR. The sample yields hundreds of thousands of clones, 7.5% to 9% seen once. Sequencing was done on a sample of central memory CD4+ T cells from blood. Receptor source: a woman younger than 30 in good health.

This clone came up many times. The chain employs TRBV7-2 and TRBJ2-5, with TRBD1 matching over 8 bases. The CDR3 contains 13 residues. Germline V gene data show CDR1 as SGHTA and CDR2 as FQGNSA. V shed 7 bases, J shed 5 bases, and the junction held 6 bases outside the gene matches. The CDR3 region is CASTRGQGETQYF. CDR3 coding DNA: TGTGCCAGCACCCGCGGACAGGGTGAGACCCAGTACTTC.

The gene calls are TRBV6-1 and TRBJ1-2; TRBD1 matches at 10 bases. This CDR3 has 17 amino acids. Germline-derived CDR1 and CDR2 are MNHNS and SASEGT. V lost 4 bases, J lost 0 bases, and 8 bases stayed unmatched. CDR3 region: CASSGQGADPANYGYTF. For the CDR3, the DNA is TGTGCCAGCAGTGGACAGGGGGCTGATCCAGCTAACTATGGCTACACCTTC.

In this sample, this clone turned up a few times. The chain carries TRBV29-1 and TRBJ1-1; D not resolved. Trimming left V 1 base short and J 0 bases short, with 6 bases between. CDR1 SQVTM and CDR2 ANQGSEA come from the germline V gene. This CDR3 spans 13 amino acids. The CDR3 reads CSVEGNLNTEAFF. The CDR3 DNA reads TGCAGCGTTGAAGGAAACCTGAACACTGAAGCTTTCTTT.

The chain has TRBV12-5 and TRBJ2-1; 7 nucleotides align to TRBD2. Per the germline V gene, CDR1 is LGHNT and CDR2 is FRNRAP. CDR3 length: 14 residues. V shed 6 bases and J 3 bases; nucleotides not matched to a gene: 5. The CDR3: CASGLAGIYNEQFF. The CDR3 DNA sequence: TGTGCTAGTGGGTTAGCGGGCATCTACAATGAGCAGTTCTTC.

This chain uses TRBV6-6 with TRBJ2-5; TRBD2 matches at 8 bases. V was pared by 8 bases and J by 1 base, with 0 bases of the junction left unmatched. The CDR3 consists of 12 residues. Germline CDR1 MNHNY, CDR2 SVGAGI (reference sequence). The CDR3 spells CASGTSQETQYF. Written as DNA, the CDR3 is TGTGCCAGCGGGACTAGCCAAGAGACCCAGTACTTC.

The chain is built from TRBV15 and TRBJ2-7; the D gene could be TRBD1 or TRBD2 (5 bases each). The CDR3 has 15 amino acids. V was trimmed by 4 bases and J by 0 bases, leaving 13 bases between them. Germline lookup yields CDR1 LNHNV and CDR2 YYDKDF (reference sequence). As DNA, the CDR3 is TGTGCCACCAGCACCAGGACGGGGCGCTCCTACGAGCAGTACTTC. This gives the protein CATSTRTGRSYEQYF.

This clone was picked up a small number of times. The V call is TRBV15, the J call TRBJ2-7, with 12 bases lining up with TRBD2. CDR3 length: 23 amino acids. Germline CDR1 reads LNHNV; CDR2 reads YYDKDF (reference sequence). With 1 base clipped from V and 6 bases from J, the junction kept 28 bases outside the gene matches. For the CDR3, the DNA is TGTGCCACCAGCAGAGGGGCCTTGTGGCGACTAGCGGGAGACGCATCTCGCCTAGGCGAGCAGTACTTC. Translation gives CATSRGALWRLAGDASRLGEQYF.

This clone has more than one count but fewer than ten. The chain carries TRBV10-3 and TRBJ2-3, with D perhaps being TRBD1 or TRBD2 (6 bases each). There are 14 residues in the CDR3. Germline-derived CDR1 and CDR2 are ENHRY and SYGVKD. The V end lost 8 bases, the J end lost 3 bases, and 15 bases lay between the germline ends. CDR3 amino acids: CAIGRDQGTDTQYF. CDR3 nucleotides: TGTGCCATCGGGCGGGATCAGGGGACAGATACGCAGTATTTT.

This clone appeared once. The J gene is TRBJ1-5, the V gene TRBV4-2; possible D gene TRBD1, 6 bases. Per germline, CDR1 LGHNA and CDR2 YNFKEQ. There are 17 residues in the CDR3. Trimming took 1 base from V and 6 from J, leaving 19 bases between them. The DNA of the CDR3 is TGTGCCAGCAGCCAAGGGGGGGGCAGGGAGAGGTTTCAGCCCCAGCATTTT. Translating gives CASSQGGGRERFQPQHF.

Only a few counts were recorded for this clone. The chain links TRBV5-1 to TRBJ2-3, with 14 positions matching TRBD2. The germline V gene encodes CDR1 SGHRS and CDR2 YFSETQ. The J segment lost 2 bases and the V segment lost 4 bases, leaving 9 bases of the junction unmatched. The CDR3 sequence is 18 residues long. The CDR3, as DNA: TGCGCCAGCAGCCCCGGGACTAGCGGGAGCTTGAACACAGATACGCAGTATTTT. Its translation is CASSPGTSGSLNTDTQYF.

This clone has a count of ten or more. V gene TRBV4-3 combines with J gene TRBJ1-3; unclear D gene. Trimming left V 4 bases short and J 2 bases short, with 9 bases between. CDR3 length equals 14 residues. The germline V gene has CDR1 LGHNA and CDR2 YSLEER. The CDR3 loop is CASSRQSTGNTIYF. As DNA, the CDR3 is TGCGCCAGCAGCCGCCAGAGTACTGGAAACACCATATATTTT.

In this sample, this clone turned up a few times. This chain joins TRBV7-8 and TRBJ2-2; D is perhaps TRBD1 or TRBD2 (5 bases each). The germline gives CDR1 SGHVS, CDR2 FQNEAQ. CDR3 length: 15 amino acids. V was trimmed by 1 base and J by 3 bases, leaving 9 bases between them. The CDR3 bases are TGTGCCAGCAGCTTAGGAGGGACGCACACCGGGGAGCTGTTTTTT. Protein product: CASSLGGTHTGELFF.

The rearrangement uses TRBV4-2 and TRBJ2-4; D is unresolved. This CDR3 has 15 amino acids. V was trimmed by 7 bases and J by 0 bases, leaving 13 bases between them. Per the germline V gene, CDR1 is LGHNA and CDR2 is YNFKEQ. For the CDR3, the DNA is TGTGCCAGCATATACGAAGGTGGAGCCAAAAACATTCAGTACTTC. Encoded protein: CASIYEGGAKNIQYF.

This clone showed up just a few times. The V gene is TRBV7-2, the J gene TRBJ2-3; the D is unclear. This CDR3 is built from 13 residues. Germline V lookup: CDR1 SGHTA, CDR2 FQGNSA. The V gene lost 5 bases and the J gene lost 2 bases, with 8 bases spanning the gap. The CDR3 protein is CASSQPTTDTQYF. The CDR3 DNA sequence: TGTGCCAGCAGCCAGCCAACCACAGATACGCAGTATTTT.

In this sample, this clone turned up a few times. The V and J genes are TRBV7-3 and TRBJ2-3; D is perhaps TRBD1 (6 bases). The CDR3 runs 14 residues. V lost 0 bases and J lost 2, with 6 bases in between. Germline assignment: CDR1 SGHTA and CDR2 FQGTGA. The CDR3 region has the DNA TGTGCCAGCAGCTTAACGGGACACACAGATACGCAGTATTTT. It specifies CASSLTGHTDTQYF.

The table lists this clone with many counts. The V call is TRBV28, the J call TRBJ1-3, with D uncertain. Deletions cut 6 bases from V and 1 base from J, with 4 bases between. The germline V gene encodes CDR1 MDHEN and CDR2 SYDVKM. The CDR3 runs 12 residues. Written as DNA, the CDR3 is TGTGCCAGCAGAGATTCTGGAAACACCATATATTTT. Its translation: CASRDSGNTIYF.

This clone was seen only a few times. This chain joins TRBV7-8 and TRBJ2-1, with a tentative D call TRBD2 (6 bases). The V gene's germline CDR1 is SGHVS and CDR2 FQNEAQ. This CDR3 region has 17 residues. Trimming took off 1 base at V and 0 bases at J, with 13 bases between the two ends. CDR3 region: CASSLGAGSGSYNEQFF. DNA of the CDR3: TGTGCCAGCAGCTTAGGGGCGGGGAGTGGCTCCTACAATGAGCAGTTCTTC. The variable domain in full, with the rest retrieved from reference TRBV7-8 and TRBJ2-1, is GAGVSQSPRYKVAKRGQDVALRCDPISGHVSLFWYQQALGQGPEFLTYFQNEAQLDKSGLPSDRFFAERPEGSVSTLKIQRTQQEDSAVYLCASSLGAGSGSYNEQFFGPGTRLTVL.

J is TRBJ1-2 and V is TRBV10-3, with unresolved D. CDR1 and CDR2 from the germline V gene are ENHRY and SYGVKD. Trimming removed 3 bases from V and 4 bases from J, with 6 bases in between. The CDR3 is made up of 12 amino acids. The CDR3 loop reads CAISDTFYGYTF. CDR3 in DNA: TGTGCCATCAGTGACACCTTCTATGGCTACACCTTC.

The chain carries TRBV28 and TRBJ2-7, with D unresolved. CDR3 length: 18 amino acids. Germline-derived CDR1 and CDR2 are MDHEN and SYDVKM. The V gene lost 1 base and the J gene lost 0 bases, with 19 bases spanning the gap. The CDR3 protein is CASSLSRPFRAVSYEQYF. CDR3 nucleotide sequence: TGTGCCAGCAGTTTATCTCGACCCTTCCGGGCAGTCTCCTACGAGCAGTACTTC.

There are a few counts of this clone. The CDR3 loop reads CASSPNGQGGYGYTF. The CDR3 DNA follows: TGTGCCAGCAGTCCTAATGGACAGGGCGGCTATGGCTACACCTTC. The chain links TRBV7-3 to TRBJ1-2, with 8 nucleotides matching TRBD1. Germline CDR1 SGHTA, CDR2 FQGTGA. This CDR3 region has 15 residues. Trimming removed 6 bases from V and 4 bases from J; junction bases left unmatched: 10.

There are many counts of this clone. This rearrangement joins TRBV5-1 to TRBJ2-1, with 10 bases fitting TRBD1. CDR3 length equals 14 residues. V dropped 7 bases and J dropped 7; count of bases not matched to a gene: 8. From germline, CDR1 is SGHRS and CDR2 YFSETQ. The DNA of the CDR3 is TGCGCCAGCGCTGGACAGGGGGAGTTAAATGAGCAGTTCTTC. Its protein is CASAGQGELNEQFF.

The CDR3 DNA reads TGTGCCAGCACCCGGACGTATAGCTACGAGCAGTACTTC. Protein: CASTRTYSYEQYF. The chain recombines TRBV28 with TRBJ2-7, with no clear D. Germline V gives CDR1 MDHEN, CDR2 SYDVKM. The CDR3 is 13 residues long. V was clipped by 7 bases and J by 3 bases, with 13 bases between them.

Only a few counts were recorded for this clone. The gene calls are TRBV25-1 and TRBJ2-1; D unclear. The CDR3 has 15 amino acids. V shed 6 bases and J shed 5 bases, with 17 bases lying between them. Germline-derived CDR1 and CDR2 are MGHDK and SYGVNS. CDR3 DNA sequence: TGTGCCAGCAGCTCTCTTGATGAGGCTCACAATGAGCAGTTCTTC. This sequence encodes CASSSLDEAHNEQFF.